The rows below give T cell receptor beta chains drawn from one sample of a study of post-analysis software for immune sequencing data. TCRdb reprocessed the PCR reads with MiXCR, giving one entry per CDR3 protein. The sample lists fewer than 600,000 distinct CDR3 sequences, approximately 45% seen once, with roughly an eighth in the top ten. Sequenced sample: blood. These receptors all come from a girl aged 10-17 years with multiple sclerosis. The CDR3 runs from the conserved cysteine through the conserved F or W. D genes are given only for firm matches. Only some rows state a clone size, as once, few, many or a class for expanded clones.

few | NA | TRBJ2-1 | TRBV5-1 | TGCGCCAGCAGCTTCCCGGGACGGCCCAGGAATGAGCAGTTCTTC | CASSFPGRPRNEQFF
few | TRBD1 | TRBJ1-1 | TRBV6-1 | TGTGCCAGCAGCCCCACAGGGGCTACTGAAGCTTTCTTT | CASSPTGATEAFF
few | NA | TRBJ2-7 | TRBV12-3/TRBV12-4 | TGTGCCAGCAGCCGGGCAGGGATCCAAACCTACGAGCAGTACTTC | CASSRAGIQTYEQYF
few | NA | TRBJ1-2 | TRBV4-1 | TGCGCCAGCAGCCAAGAGCCAGGCGGACAGACCCTCTATGGCTACACCTTC | CASSQEPGGQTLYGYTF
NA | NA | TRBJ2-1 | TRBV7-2 | TGTGCCAGCAGCCATGAGGATTTCGGGGCCAATGAGCAGTTCTTC | CASSHEDFGANEQFF
few | NA | TRBJ1-5 | TRBV12-3/TRBV12-4 | TGTGCCAGCAGTCCACTCCTTGGGGCTCAGCCCCAGCATTTT | CASSPLLGAQPQHF
NA | TRBD2 | TRBJ2-5 | TRBV15 | TGTGCCACCAGCAGAACCGGACAGGCTCCTCTAGCGGGAATAGAGACCCAGTACTTC | CATSRTGQAPLAGIETQYF
NA | NA | TRBJ2-4 | TRBV6-5 | TGTGCCAGCAGCCCGAGATGGCGGGAACCCTACGGGCAGTACTTC | CASSPRWREPYGQYF
few | NA | TRBJ1-4 | TRBV4-2 | TGTGCCAGCAGCCAAGCAAGAACGACTAATGAAAAACTGTTTTTT | CASSQARTTNEKLFF
NA | TRBD2 | TRBJ2-7 | TRBV4-2 | TGTGCCAGCAGCCAAGATCCCCTTGGACTAGCTAGGAACGAGCAGTACTTC | CASSQDPLGLARNEQYF
NA | TRBD1 | TRBJ2-1 | TRBV24-1 | TGTGCCACCAGTGATGCAACCCGGGACAGCGCCTCCTACAATGAGCAGTTCTTC | CATSDATRDSASYNEQFF
many | NA | TRBJ2-3 | TRBV24-1 | TGTGCCACCAGTGATCTTGAAAGACAGCGCACAGATACGCAGTATTTT | CATSDLERQRTDTQYF
NA | TRBD1 | TRBJ1-5 | TRBV7-9 | TGTGCCAGCAGCTTAGCGAAGGGACAGGGCAATCAGCCCCAGCATTTT | CASSLAKGQGNQPQHF
once | TRBD1 | TRBJ2-5 | TRBV7-4 | TGTGCCAGCAGCCGCATAACATGGACAGGGACAGTGATGCCTCTAGAGACCCAGTACTTC | CASSRITWTGTVMPLETQYF
few | NA | TRBJ1-4 | TRBV24-1 | TGTGCCACCAGTGACGGAACTAATGAAAAACTGTTTTTT | CATSDGTNEKLFF
few | TRBD2 | TRBJ2-1 | TRBV9 | TGTGCCAGCAGTCAGGCACTAGCGGGAGAACAATCTGAGCAGTTCTTC | CASSQALAGEQSEQFF
few | NA | TRBJ2-7 | TRBV10-3 | TGTGCCATCAGTGAGGGGGGGATCGAGCAGTACTTC | CAISEGGIEQYF
few | NA | TRBJ2-6 | TRBV7-9 | TGTGCCAGCAGCGACACCTCTGGGGCCAACGTCCTGACTTTC | CASSDTSGANVLTF
few | NA | TRBJ2-7 | TRBV7-2 | TGTGCCAGCAGCTTAGCCCAGGGTAGCCGCTACGAGCAGTACTTC | CASSLAQGSRYEQYF
few | TRBD1 | TRBJ2-7 | TRBV20-1 | TGCAGTGCAGCCGGGACAGGGGACATACTAGGATACGAGCAGTACTTC | CSAAGTGDILGYEQYF